This TCR beta chain is drawn from a study of molecular identifiers for immune sequencing clone quantification. Findings of the study overall: Effector cells had over 98% of their molecules in clones above 20 RNA copies, while naive cells had under 1%. Approximately 980,000 naive cells reportedly did not prevent detection of spiked Jurkat TCR RNA from one cell.

This CDR3 is 12 amino acids long. The ends were cut back, 3 bases at V and 4 bases at J, with 7 bases in the middle. Germline CDR1 and CDR2: SQVTM and ANQGSEA. Bulk TCR libraries used previously described methods and listed TCR primers. Using its own MiXCR run on the PCR reads, TCRdb lists one record per CDR3 protein. Altogether 60,000 to 70,000 distinct CDR3 sequences are present, around 18% being singletons, with the ten largest covering about 1.5%. This clonotype was seen many times. Antigen: not known. Input material: naive CD8+ T cells from blood, with Jurkat cell RNA spiked in. Documented subset: FACS-sorted CD8+CD4-CCR7+CD45RA+ naive T cells. The chain couples TRBV29-1 to TRBJ2-1, with D uncertain. This sequence originates from a human donor in good health. Some libraries in this study had Jurkat cell RNA spiked in. In DNA form, the CDR3 reads TGCAGCGTTGAGTTTCGGTACAATGAGCAGTTCTTC. Translating gives CSVEFRYNEQFF.